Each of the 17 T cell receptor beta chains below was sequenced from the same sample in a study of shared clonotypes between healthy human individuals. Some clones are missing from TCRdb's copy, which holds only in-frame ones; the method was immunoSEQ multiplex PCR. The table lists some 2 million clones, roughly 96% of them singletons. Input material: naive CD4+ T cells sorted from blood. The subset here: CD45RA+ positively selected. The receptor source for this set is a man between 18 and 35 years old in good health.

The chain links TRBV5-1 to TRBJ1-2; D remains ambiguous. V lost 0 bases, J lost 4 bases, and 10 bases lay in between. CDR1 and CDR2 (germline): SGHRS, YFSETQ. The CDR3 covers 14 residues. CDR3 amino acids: CASSLGQTTYGYTF. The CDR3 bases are TGCGCCAGCAGCTTGGGGCAAACAACCTATGGCTACACCTTC.

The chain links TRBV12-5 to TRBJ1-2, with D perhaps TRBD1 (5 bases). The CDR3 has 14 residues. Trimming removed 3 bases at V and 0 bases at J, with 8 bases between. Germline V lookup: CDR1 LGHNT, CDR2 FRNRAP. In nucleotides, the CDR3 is TGTGCTAGTGGTTTCGCGACAGCTAACTATGGCTACACCTTC. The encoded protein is CASGFATANYGYTF.

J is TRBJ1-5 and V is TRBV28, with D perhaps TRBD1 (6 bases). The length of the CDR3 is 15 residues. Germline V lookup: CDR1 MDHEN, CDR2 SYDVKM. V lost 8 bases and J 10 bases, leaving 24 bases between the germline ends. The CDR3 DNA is TGTGCCAGCGGGCGGGGGACAACCGACAAGGGTCCCCAGCATTTT. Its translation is CASGRGTTDKGPQHF.

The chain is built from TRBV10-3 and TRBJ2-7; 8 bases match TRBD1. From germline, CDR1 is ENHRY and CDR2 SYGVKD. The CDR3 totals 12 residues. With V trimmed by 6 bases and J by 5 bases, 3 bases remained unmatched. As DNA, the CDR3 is TGTGCCATCAGGGACAGGGATAACGAGCAGTACTTC. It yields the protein CAIRDRDNEQYF.

CDR3 amino acids: CASTRGDSYEQYF. The CDR3 DNA reads as TGTGCCTCGACGCGAGGGGACTCCTACGAGCAGTACTTC. The chain combines TRBV30 with TRBJ2-7; the D call may be TRBD1 or TRBD2 (5 bases each). The CDR3 consists of 13 residues. The germline CDR1 and CDR2 sequences are GTSNPN and SVGIG (reference sequence). The germline V and J ends were trimmed by 7 bases and 0 bases, with 13 bases remaining between them.

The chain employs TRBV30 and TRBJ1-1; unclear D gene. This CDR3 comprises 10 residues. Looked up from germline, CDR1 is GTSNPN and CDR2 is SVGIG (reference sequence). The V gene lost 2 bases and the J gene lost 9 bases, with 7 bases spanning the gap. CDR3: CAWSRGKAFF. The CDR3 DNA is TGTGCCTGGAGTCGAGGGAAAGCTTTCTTT.

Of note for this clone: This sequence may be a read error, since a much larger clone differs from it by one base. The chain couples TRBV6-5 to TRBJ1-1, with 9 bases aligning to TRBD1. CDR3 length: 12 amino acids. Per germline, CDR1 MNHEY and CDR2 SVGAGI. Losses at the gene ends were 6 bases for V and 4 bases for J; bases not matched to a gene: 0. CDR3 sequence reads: CASRTGGTEAFF. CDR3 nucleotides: TGTGCCAGCAGGACAGGGGGCACTGAAGCTTTCTTT.

CDR3 residues: CARAAGGLEQYF. In DNA, the CDR3 is TGTGCCAGAGCGGCCGGGGGTCTCGAGCAGTACTTC. The J gene is TRBJ2-7, the V gene TRBV19; tentative D call: TRBD2 (6 bases). Germline loops: CDR1 LNHDA, CDR2 SQIVND (reference sequence). V was pared by 9 bases and J by 6 bases, with 15 bases between. This CDR3 comprises 12 residues.

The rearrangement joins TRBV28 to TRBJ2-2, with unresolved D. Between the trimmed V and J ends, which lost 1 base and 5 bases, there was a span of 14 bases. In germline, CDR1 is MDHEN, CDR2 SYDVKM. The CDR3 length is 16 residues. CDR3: CASSLYRPGRTGELFF. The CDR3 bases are TGTGCCAGCAGTTTATATAGGCCCGGTAGGACCGGGGAGCTGTTTTTT.

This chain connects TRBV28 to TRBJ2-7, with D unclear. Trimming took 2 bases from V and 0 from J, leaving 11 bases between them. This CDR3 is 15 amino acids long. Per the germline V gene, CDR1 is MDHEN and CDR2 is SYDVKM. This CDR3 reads CASSLVGPSSYEQYF. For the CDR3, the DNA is TGTGCCAGCAGTTTAGTAGGGCCATCCTCCTACGAGCAGTACTTC.

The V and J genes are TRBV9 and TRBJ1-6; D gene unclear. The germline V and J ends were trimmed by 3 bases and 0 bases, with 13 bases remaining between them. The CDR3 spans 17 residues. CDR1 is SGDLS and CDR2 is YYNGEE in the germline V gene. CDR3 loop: CASSALGYDSYNSPLHF. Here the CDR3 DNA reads TGTGCCAGCAGCGCTCTCGGTTACGACTCCTATAATTCACCCCTCCACTTT.

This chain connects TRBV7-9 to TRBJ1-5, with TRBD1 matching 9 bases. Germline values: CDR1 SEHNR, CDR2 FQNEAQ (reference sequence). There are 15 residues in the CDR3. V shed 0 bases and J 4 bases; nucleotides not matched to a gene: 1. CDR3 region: CASSLAGTGNQPQHF. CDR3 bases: TGTGCCAGCAGCTTAGCCGGGACAGGGAATCAGCCCCAGCATTTT.

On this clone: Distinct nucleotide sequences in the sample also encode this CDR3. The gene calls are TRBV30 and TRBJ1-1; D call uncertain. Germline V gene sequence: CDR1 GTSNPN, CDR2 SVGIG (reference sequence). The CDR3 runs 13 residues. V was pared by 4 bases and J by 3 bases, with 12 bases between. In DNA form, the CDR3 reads TGTGCCTGGACGGCAGGATGGGACACTGAAGCTTTCTTT. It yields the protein CAWTAGWDTEAFF.

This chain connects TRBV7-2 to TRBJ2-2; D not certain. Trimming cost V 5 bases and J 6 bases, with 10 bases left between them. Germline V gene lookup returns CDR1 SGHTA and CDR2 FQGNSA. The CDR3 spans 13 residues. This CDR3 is CASSTSTPGELFF. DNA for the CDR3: TGTGCCAGCAGCACCTCTACCCCCGGGGAGCTGTTTTTT.

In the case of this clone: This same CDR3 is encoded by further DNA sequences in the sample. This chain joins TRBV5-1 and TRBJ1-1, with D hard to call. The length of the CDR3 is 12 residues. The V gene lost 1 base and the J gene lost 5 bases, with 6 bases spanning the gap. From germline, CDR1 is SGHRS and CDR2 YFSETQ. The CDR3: CASSLLGTEAFF. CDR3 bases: TGCGCCAGCAGCTTGCTGGGAACTGAAGCTTTCTTT.

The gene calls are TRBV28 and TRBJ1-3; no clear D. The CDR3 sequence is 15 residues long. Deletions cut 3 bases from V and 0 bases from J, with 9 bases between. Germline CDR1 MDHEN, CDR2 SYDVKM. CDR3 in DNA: TGTGCCAGCAGTTTGCAGGTTTCCTCTGGAAACACCATATATTTT. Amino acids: CASSLQVSSGNTIYF.

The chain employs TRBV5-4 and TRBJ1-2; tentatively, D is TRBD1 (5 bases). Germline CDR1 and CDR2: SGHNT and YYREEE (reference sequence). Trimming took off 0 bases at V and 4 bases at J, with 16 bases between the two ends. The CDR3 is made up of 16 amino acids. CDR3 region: CASSLASDSGRYGYTF. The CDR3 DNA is TGTGCCAGCAGCTTGGCCTCAGACAGCGGGCGCTATGGCTACACCTTC.